Each of the 10 T cell receptor beta chains below was sequenced from the same sample in a study of blood T cell repertoires in COVID-19. The table came from immunoSEQ multiplex PCR; TCRdb's copy has only in-frame clones and leaves some out. The repertoire includes about 330,000 clones, more than 75% of them detected once, and roughly 5.3% sits in the top ten. The sample was PBMCs or T cells enriched from blood (not recorded which). The receptor set was obtained from a woman aged 30 to 39 who had recovered from COVID-19.

The chain uses TRBV5-5 and TRBJ2-3, with TRBD2 identical over 15 bases. The CDR3 is 16 amino acids. The J segment lost 6 bases and the V segment lost 4 bases, leaving 6 bases of the junction unmatched. The germline gives CDR1 SGHKS, CDR2 YYEKEE (reference sequence). CDR3 protein: CASSRGTSGGRDTQYF. CDR3 sequence (DNA): TGTGCCAGCAGCCGTGGGACTAGCGGGGGGCGGGATACGCAGTATTTT. The full variable domain, with the rest looked up from reference TRBV5-5 and TRBJ2-3, is DAGVTQSPTHLIKTRGQQVTLRCSPISGHKSVSWYQQVLGQGPQFIFQYYEKEERGRGNFPDRFSARQFPNYSSELNVNALLLGDSALYLCASSRGTSGGRDTQYFGPGTRLTVL.

The chain has TRBV2 and TRBJ2-5, with 8 bases fitting TRBD1. With V trimmed by 4 bases and J by 4 bases, 5 bases remained unmatched. This CDR3 spans 14 amino acids. Germline assignment: CDR1 SNHLY and CDR2 FYNNEI. The chain's CDR3 is CASSGSGGGETQYF. The CDR3 DNA reads TGTGCCAGCAGTGGTTCAGGGGGCGGAGAGACCCAGTACTTC.

The V and J genes are TRBV18 and TRBJ2-5; perhaps TRBD2 as D (6 bases). Trimming shortened V by 0 bases and J by 4 bases, and 9 bases separated the two germline ends. Germline V gene data show CDR1 as KGHSH and CDR2 as LQKENI. This CDR3 comprises 14 residues. CDR3 sequence reads: CASSPPGGGETQYF. As DNA, the CDR3 is TGTGCCAGCTCACCACCGGGGGGAGGAGAGACCCAGTACTTC.

This clone was observed a single time. The gene calls are TRBV4-2 and TRBJ1-1; possibly TRBD1 for D (5 bases). Trimming pared 4 bases from V and 3 bases from J, leaving 12 bases between. The germline V gene has CDR1 LGHNA and CDR2 YNFKEQ. The CDR3 extends over 14 amino acids. In nucleotides, the CDR3 is TGTGCCAGCAGCCCAGTAGGGGATGACACTGAAGCTTTCTTT. Translation: CASSPVGDDTEAFF.

The V and J genes are TRBV2 and TRBJ1-6; D remains unclear. The V end lost 6 bases, the J end lost 5 bases, and 8 bases lay between the germline ends. Germline CDR1 is SNHLY and CDR2 is FYNNEI. The length of the CDR3 is 13 residues. CDR3 residues: CASRLLNNSPLHF. Written as DNA, the CDR3 is TGTGCCAGCAGATTACTTAATAATTCACCCCTCCACTTT. Variable domain in full (rest from reference TRBV2 and TRBJ1-6): EPEVTQTPSHQVTQMGQEVILRCVPISNHLYFYWYRQILGQKVEFLVSFYNNEISEKSEIFDDQFSVERPDGSNFTLKIRSTKLEDSAMYFCASRLLNNSPLHFGNGTRLTVT.

This clone was found once. Other DNA sequences in the sample encode the same CDR3. In DNA form, the CDR3 reads TGTGCCAGCAGCTTGAGGGGGGGGAATGAAAAACTGTTTTTT. It is translated as CASSLRGGNEKLFF. The J gene is TRBJ1-4, the V gene TRBV7-2; the D gene is possibly TRBD1 (6 bases). This CDR3 is built from 14 residues. The germline CDR1 and CDR2 sequences are SGHTA and FQGNSA. The V gene lost 3 bases and the J gene lost 5 bases, with 10 bases spanning the gap.

The rearrangement uses TRBV19 and TRBJ1-3; tentative D call: TRBD1 (6 bases). The V gene's germline CDR1 is LNHDA and CDR2 SQIVND (reference sequence). There are 16 residues in the CDR3. V was clipped by 7 bases and J by 0 bases, with 16 bases between them. CDR3 sequence (DNA): TGTGCCAGTACCCTCCCGGGACATACCTCTGGAAACACCATATATTTT. This codes for CASTLPGHTSGNTIYF.

The chain employs TRBV2 and TRBJ2-5; possibly TRBD2 for D (5 bases). The ends were cut back, 3 bases at V and 5 bases at J, with 10 bases in the middle. Germline V gene sequence: CDR1 SNHLY, CDR2 FYNNEI. CDR3 length equals 13 residues. The CDR3 sequence: CASSDGVEETQYF. DNA for the CDR3: TGTGCCAGCAGTGACGGGGTCGAGGAGACCCAGTACTTC.

The chain has TRBV6-5 and TRBJ1-1; no firm D call. The ends were cut back, 5 bases at V and 5 bases at J, with 12 bases in the middle. This CDR3 is 13 amino acids long. Germline CDR1 MNHEY, CDR2 SVGAGI. The CDR3 protein is CASSTKTETEAFF. In nucleotides, the CDR3 is TGTGCCAGCAGTACTAAGACGGAGACTGAAGCTTTCTTT.

This clone was counted a single time. Other DNA sequences in this specimen translate into the identical CDR3. The genes are TRBV3-1 (or the pseudogene TRBV3-2) and TRBJ2-1; D perhaps matches TRBD2 (5 bases). This CDR3 comprises 16 residues. CDR1 LGHDT and CDR2 YNNKEL come from the germline V gene (reference sequence). The V end lost 3 bases, the J end lost 3 bases, and 15 bases lay between the germline ends. The DNA of the CDR3 is TGTGCCAGCAGCCAGCTCCGGAGGTTATACTACAATGAGCAGTTCTTC. This sequence encodes CASSQLRRLYYNEQFF.